Presented here are 26 T cell receptor beta chains from one specimen sequenced in a study of blood T cell repertoires in COVID-19 (TCRdb year 2020). The method was the immunoSEQ multiplex PCR assay. The table comes from immuneACCESS by way of TCRdb, which keeps in-frame sequences with V and J called. Part of the clones is missing from these tables; in studies checked, under half for an unresolved V gene and the rest for unknown reasons. The sample contains under 200,000 clones, approximately 91% of them found a single time. The ten largest account for roughly 2.3% of the sample. Sequencing input: peripheral blood. The receptor source for this set is a man aged 18-30 years with acute or convalescent COVID-19.

This clone was picked up a small number of times. This sequence joins TRBV7-9 and TRBJ1-2; 7 nucleotides agree with TRBD1. The junction had 16 bases not matched to a gene; V was cut back by 11 bases and J by 1 base. The CDR3 extends over 16 amino acids. Germline CDR1 and CDR2: SEHNR and FQNEAQ (reference sequence). This CDR3 reads CAGEETTGRINYGYTF. CDR3 in DNA: TGTGCCGGGGAAGAAACGACAGGGAGAATTAACTATGGCTACACCTTC.

This chain joins TRBV10-3 and TRBJ1-2; 8 bases agree with TRBD1. CDR1 ENHRY and CDR2 SYGVKD come from the germline V gene. V lost 6 bases and J lost 8; bases outside the gene matches: 11. This CDR3 comprises 14 residues. Written as DNA, the CDR3 is TGTGCCATCAGCGCAACAGGGGGAATAGGGGGCTACACCTTC. It specifies CAISATGGIGGYTF.

This clone was counted once. The chain combines TRBV5-6 with TRBJ1-3; 7 positions agree with TRBD1. In germline, CDR1 is SGHDT, CDR2 YYEEEE. With 4 bases clipped from V and 0 bases from J, the junction kept 4 bases outside the gene matches. CDR3 length equals 15 residues. As DNA, the CDR3 is TGTGCCAGCAGCAGGGACAGATACTCTGGAAACACCATATATTTT. Residues: CASSRDRYSGNTIYF.

This clone was detected only a few times. The rearrangement links TRBV7-8 to TRBJ2-3; tentatively, D is TRBD2 (6 bases). The V end was cut by 6 bases, the J end by 4 bases, with 11 bases between. The V gene's germline CDR1 is SGHVS and CDR2 FQNEAQ. There are 13 residues in the CDR3. Written as DNA, the CDR3 is TGTGCCAGCAGATCGGGACTTGCAGATACGCAGTATTTT. Translated, it gives CASRSGLADTQYF.

The rearrangement joins TRBV11-2 to TRBJ1-6, with a tentative D call TRBD1 (5 bases). This CDR3 has 14 residues. V dropped 6 bases and J dropped 9 bases, with 15 bases sitting between them. Germline assignment: CDR1 SGHAT and CDR2 FQNNGV. The DNA for the CDR3 is TGTGCCAGCAGTTCAAGGCAGGGAGGTTCACCCCTCCACTTT. Translation: CASSSRQGGSPLHF.

V gene TRBV4-1 combines with J gene TRBJ1-2; 7 nucleotides line up with TRBD1. This CDR3 has 14 amino acids. The V gene end was trimmed by 3 bases and the J gene end by 4 bases; junction bases not matched to a gene: 5. Looked up from germline, CDR1 is MGHRA and CDR2 is YSYEKL. Here the CDR3 reads CASSHPGQSYGYTF. The CDR3 DNA is TGCGCCAGCAGCCATCCGGGACAGAGCTATGGCTACACCTTC.

V usage is TRBV7-2 and J usage is TRBJ1-5; D possibly corresponds to TRBD1 (6 bases). This CDR3 has 15 residues. Germline values: CDR1 SGHTA, CDR2 FQGNSA. With 5 bases removed from V and 6 bases from J, the gap between germline ends came to 17 bases. CDR3 in amino acids: CASSPRTGTGQPQHF. CDR3 DNA: TGTGCCAGCAGCCCAAGAACAGGGACCGGTCAGCCCCAGCATTTT.

The chain has TRBV19 and TRBJ1-3; D uncertain. The germline V and J ends were trimmed by 3 bases and 0 bases, with 15 bases remaining between them. CDR1 is LNHDA and CDR2 is SQIVND in the germline V gene (reference sequence). The CDR3 covers 17 residues. The CDR3 DNA is TGTGCCAGTAGTATTTGGGAGCTGGGGAGCTCTGGAAACACCATATATTTT. Its translation is CASSIWELGSSGNTIYF.

J is TRBJ2-1 and V is TRBV2, with 8 bases aligning to TRBD2. J lost 9 bases, V lost 4 bases, and 2 bases had no gene match. The V gene's germline CDR1 is SNHLY and CDR2 FYNNEI. The CDR3 length is 12 residues. For the CDR3, the DNA is TGTGCCAGCAGTGCGGGGGGGGTTGAGCAGTTCTTC. Its protein is CASSAGGVEQFF.

This sequence joins TRBV12-3 or TRBV12-4 and TRBJ1-1; D is unresolved. The CDR3 has 13 residues. Between the trimmed V and J ends, which lost 6 bases and 3 bases, there was a span of 11 bases. This CDR3 is CASSPFGDTEAFF. DNA of the CDR3: TGTGCCAGCAGCCCTTTCGGGGACACTGAAGCTTTCTTT.

This chain uses TRBV11-2 with TRBJ1-1; 7 bases align to TRBD1. The CDR3 runs to 13 residues. The V segment lost 6 bases and the J segment 7 bases; nucleotides outside the gene matches: 8. CDR1 SGHAT and CDR2 FQNNGV come from the germline V gene. The CDR3 loop is CASRATGTVEAFF. CDR3 in DNA: TGTGCCAGCAGAGCCACGGGGACAGTTGAAGCTTTCTTT. The full variable domain, rest sourced from reference TRBV11-2 and TRBJ1-1, is EAGVAQSPRYKIIEKRQSVAFWCNPISGHATLYWYQQILGQGPKLLIQFQNNGVVDDSQLPKDRFSAERLKGVDSTLKIQPAKLEDSAVYLCASRATGTVEAFFGQGTRLTVV.

The chain links TRBV18 to TRBJ2-1; the D gene is possibly TRBD1 (5 bases). Trimming cost V 3 bases and J 4 bases, with 13 bases left between them. Per germline, CDR1 KGHSH and CDR2 LQKENI. This CDR3 contains 15 residues. This CDR3 is CASSPGLGSYNEQFF. CDR3 DNA sequence: TGTGCCAGCTCACCGGGGCTAGGCAGTTACAATGAGCAGTTCTTC.

The rearrangement links TRBV9 to TRBJ2-7; D possibly corresponds to TRBD1 (6 bases). Germline-derived CDR1 and CDR2 are SGDLS and YYNGEE. The CDR3 is made up of 15 amino acids. The germline V and J ends were trimmed by 3 bases and 2 bases, with 15 bases remaining between them. CDR3 DNA: TGTGCCAGCAGCGCCCAATCGACAGGTCCCTACGAGCAGTACTTC. The encoded protein is CASSAQSTGPYEQYF.

J is TRBJ2-3 and V is TRBV14; 10 positions match TRBD2. With V trimmed by 1 base and J by 2 bases, 6 bases remained unmatched. This CDR3 region has 17 residues. Germline V lookup: CDR1 SGHDN, CDR2 FVKESK. CDR3: CASSQGLAGVTTDTQYF. DNA of the CDR3: TGTGCCAGCAGCCAAGGTCTAGCGGGGGTAACCACAGATACGCAGTATTTT. The complete variable domain, with remaining parts taken from reference TRBV14 and TRBJ2-3, reads EAGVTQFPSHSVIEKGQTVTLRCDPISGHDNLYWYRRVMGKEIKFLLHFVKESKQDESGMPNNRFLAERTGGTYSTLKVQPAELEDSGVYFCASSQGLAGVTTDTQYFGPGTRLTVL.

J is TRBJ1-5 and V is TRBV5-6; no clear D. Trimming removed 0 bases at V and 3 bases at J, with 7 bases between. CDR1 is SGHDT, CDR2 YYEEEE, per germline. The CDR3 sequence is 14 residues long. The CDR3 loop is CASSLVQDNQPQHF. For the CDR3, the DNA is TGTGCCAGCAGCTTGGTCCAGGACAATCAGCCCCAGCATTTT.

This chain joins TRBV6-7 and TRBJ2-1; D possibly corresponds to TRBD2 (6 bases). TRBV6-7 is an open reading frame whose function is uncertain. Between the trimmed V and J ends, which lost 0 bases and 9 bases, there was a span of 12 bases. The CDR3 sequence is 14 residues long. This CDR3 reads CASSYSIMGGEQFF. DNA of the CDR3: TGTGCCAGCAGTTACTCGATTATGGGGGGTGAGCAGTTCTTC.

The chain combines TRBV27 with TRBJ1-3; TRBD1 might be the D (5 bases). Trimming removed 0 bases from V and 0 bases from J, with 9 bases in between. The CDR3 consists of 16 residues. Looked up from germline, CDR1 is MNHEY and CDR2 is SMNVEV (reference sequence). CDR3 protein: CASSLSSTGSGNTIYF. The CDR3 coding sequence is TGTGCCAGCAGTTTATCGAGCACAGGCTCTGGAAACACCATATATTTT.

The V gene is TRBV4-2, the J gene TRBJ1-2; TRBD1 might be the D (6 bases). The V end was cut by 1 base, the J end by 8 bases, with 20 bases between. Per germline, CDR1 LGHNA and CDR2 YNFKEQ. This CDR3 comprises 16 residues. CDR3 sequence reads: CASSQGGDRTPMGYTF. The CDR3 DNA sequence: TGTGCCAGCAGCCAAGGGGGCGACAGGACTCCTATGGGCTACACCTTC.

The chain links TRBV5-1 to TRBJ1-2; 10 positions match TRBD1. With 4 bases clipped from V and 7 bases from J, the junction kept 13 bases outside the gene matches. Germline V gives CDR1 SGHRS, CDR2 YFSETQ. CDR3 length: 16 residues. The CDR3: CASSNGYHGTGAGYTF. In nucleotides, the CDR3 is TGCGCCAGCAGCAACGGGTACCACGGGACAGGGGCTGGCTACACCTTC.

V is TRBV9 and J is TRBJ2-5, with 9 positions matching TRBD1. Germline CDR1 SGDLS, CDR2 YYNGEE. This CDR3 is 16 amino acids long. After removal of 4 bases from V and 4 bases from J, the junction contained 11 bases not matched to a gene. This chain's CDR3 is CASSPRTGALGETQYF. The CDR3 nucleotides are TGTGCCAGCAGCCCCCGGACAGGGGCCTTAGGAGAGACCCAGTACTTC.

V gene TRBV2 combines with J gene TRBJ1-2; D gene uncertain. V was cut by 6 bases and J by 4 bases, with 18 bases left in between. The CDR3 runs to 15 residues. Germline CDR1 SNHLY, CDR2 FYNNEI. Here the CDR3 DNA reads TGTGCCAGCAGCGAAAACCCCTCTATCTCCTATGGCTACACCTTC. Its translation is CASSENPSISYGYTF.

V is TRBV27 and J is TRBJ2-1; D not resolved. This CDR3 has 13 amino acids. From germline, CDR1 is MNHEY and CDR2 SMNVEV (reference sequence). DNA for the CDR3: TGTGTTAGAAGAACCCACCGATACAATGAGCAGTTCTTC. This codes for CVRRTHRYNEQFF.

About this clone itself: Other nucleotide sequences from this sample produce the same CDR3. The chain links TRBV6-5 to TRBJ2-1; perhaps TRBD1 as D (6 bases). CDR1 and CDR2 (germline): MNHEY, SVGAGI. The CDR3 contains 13 residues. The ends were cut back, 6 bases at V and 4 bases at J, with 10 bases in the middle. The CDR3 reads CASSSGQYNEQFF. CDR3 sequence (DNA): TGTGCCAGCAGCTCTGGACAGTACAATGAGCAGTTCTTC.

The rearrangement joins TRBV2 to TRBJ1-5, with a weak D call TRBD1 (5 bases). The CDR3 has 12 residues. Germline values: CDR1 SNHLY, CDR2 FYNNEI. The V gene lost 6 bases and the J gene lost 4 bases, with 7 bases spanning the gap. CDR3 loop: CASSQGNQPQHF. In DNA, the CDR3 is TGTGCCAGCAGCCAGGGAAATCAGCCCCAGCATTTT.

The J gene is TRBJ2-3, the V gene TRBV2, with 9 nucleotides matching TRBD2. Losses at the gene ends were 6 bases for V and 5 bases for J; bases not matched to a gene: 24. The CDR3 sequence is 20 residues long. Per the germline V gene, CDR1 is SNHLY and CDR2 is FYNNEI. CDR3 in amino acids: CASRRTGTSKAPQTQDTQYF. In DNA form, the CDR3 reads TGTGCCAGCAGACGCACCGGGACTAGCAAAGCCCCTCAGACCCAAGATACGCAGTATTTT.

This chain joins TRBV2 and TRBJ1-2; D possibly corresponds to TRBD1 (5 bases). This CDR3 has 13 residues. Germline V gene lookup returns CDR1 SNHLY and CDR2 FYNNEI. The V gene lost 4 bases and the J gene lost 4 bases, with 10 bases spanning the gap. CDR3 nucleotide sequence: TGTGCCAGCAGTGGGCCGGGGGGCTATGGCTACACCTTC. This sequence encodes CASSGPGGYGYTF.